This is a list of T cell receptor beta chains from one sample in a study of shared clonotypes between healthy human individuals. Libraries were prepared by immunoSEQ multiplex PCR; TCRdb keeps only in-frame clonotypes and omits some of them. The repertoire includes about 2.1 million clones, 85% to 95% of them detected once, and roughly 1.8% sits in the top ten. Material: naive CD8+ T cells from PBMCs. These receptors were taken from a man aged 18 to 29 in good health. Some clones in this sample may be carry-over from other donors' samples. The CDR3 runs from the conserved cysteine through the conserved F or W. A D gene is named only where the DNA matches it firmly. A clone size is listed for some rows: how often the clone was seen (once, few, many), or a class if it is expanded.

TRBV29-1	TRBJ2-2	.	.	CSVRYSGNTGELFF	TGCAGCGTCAGATATAGCGGGAACACCGGGGAGCTGTTTTTT
TRBV6-5	TRBJ2-5	.	.	CASSYLPDNRMETQYF	TGTGCCAGCAGTTACTTACCAGACAATCGGATGGAGACCCAGTACTTC
TRBV29-1	TRBJ1-1	.	few	CSGEGGDTEAFF	TGCAGCGGCGAAGGGGGGGACACTGAAGCTTTCTTT
TRBV27	TRBJ2-7	.	.	CASSPFSYEQYF	TGTGCCAGCAGTCCTTTCTCCTACGAGCAGTACTTC
TRBV18	TRBJ2-3	.	.	CASSLPTDTQYF	TGTGCCAGCTCACTTCCCACAGATACGCAGTATTTT
TRBV14	TRBJ1-4	.	.	CASSHRQTLTTNEKLFF	TGTGCCAGCAGCCACCGACAGACACTTACAACTAATGAAAAACTGTTTTTT
TRBV28	TRBJ1-1	TRBD1	.	CASSLGNRGHAEAFF	TGTGCCAGCAGTTTAGGAAACAGGGGCCACGCCGAAGCTTTCTTT
TRBV27	TRBJ2-7	.	.	CASKAGYHEQYF	TGTGCCAGCAAGGCAGGGTACCACGAGCAGTACTTC
TRBV13	TRBJ2-3	.	.	CASSPQPGWGSTDTQYF	TGTGCCAGCAGCCCCCAGCCAGGGTGGGGAAGCACAGATACGCAGTATTTT
TRBV6-1	TRBJ1-5	.	.	CASSEFTLQGKQPQHF	TGTGCCAGCAGTGAATTCACTCTACAGGGCAAGCAGCCCCAGCATTTT
TRBV6-6	TRBJ2-5	TRBD1	.	CASSWRTGETQYF	TGTGCCAGCAGTTGGAGGACAGGGGAGACCCAGTACTTC
TRBV6-5	TRBJ2-1	.	.	CASSTLRGDEQFF	TGTGCCAGCAGCACCCTCAGGGGGGATGAGCAGTTCTTC
TRBV7-9	TRBJ2-1	TRBD2	.	CASNSRAGASYNEQFF	TGTGCCAGCAACAGTCGAGCGGGGGCGTCCTACAATGAGCAGTTCTTC
TRBV19	TRBJ1-1	.	.	CASSIVVGEAFF	TGTGCCAGTAGTATAGTGGTCGGGGAAGCTTTCTTT
TRBV7-9	TRBJ2-5	.	.	CASSPGVRETQYF	TGTGCCAGCAGCCCGGGAGTACGGGAGACCCAGTACTTC
TRBV28	TRBJ1-5	.	once	CASGGFGQPQHF	TGTGCCAGCGGAGGGTTTGGTCAGCCCCAGCATTTT
TRBV7-3	TRBJ2-2	.	.	CASSLISGGELFF	TGTGCCAGCAGCCTCATCAGCGGCGGGGAGCTGTTTTTT
TRBV10-3	TRBJ2-1	TRBD1	.	CAINQGGGRGDEQFF	TGTGCCATCAACCAAGGGGGCGGACGGGGCGATGAGCAGTTCTTC
TRBV6-6	TRBJ1-4	TRBD1	.	CASSLTGINEKLFF	TGTGCCAGCAGTTTGACAGGGATTAATGAAAAACTGTTTTTT
TRBV2	TRBJ1-2	TRBD1	.	CASRPGQGGYGYTF	TGTGCCAGCAGGCCGGGACAGGGAGGGTATGGCTACACCTTC
TRBV18	TRBJ1-2	.	.	CASSPPDRPYGYTF	TGTGCCAGCTCACCACCTGACAGGCCCTATGGCTACACCTTC
TRBV9	TRBJ1-2	.	.	CASSKGWGDWDGYTF	TGTGCCAGCAGCAAAGGATGGGGGGACTGGGATGGCTACACCTTC
TRBV5-6	TRBJ2-5	.	.	CASGVQETQYF	TGTGCCAGCGGGGTCCAAGAGACCCAGTACTTC
TRBV6-5	TRBJ2-7	TRBD2	.	CASRAGRGNSYEQYF	TGTGCCAGCAGGGCAGGGAGGGGCAACTCCTACGAGCAGTACTTC
TRBV9	TRBJ1-2	.	.	CASSASDGGYGYTF	TGTGCCAGCAGCGCCTCGGACGGAGGCTATGGCTACACCTTC
TRBV2	TRBJ2-1	.	once	CASSGQGSLPDNEQFF	TGTGCCAGCAGTGGTCAAGGGTCACTACCAGACAATGAGCAGTTCTTC
TRBV10-3	TRBJ1-2	.	.	CAISEYEGRENYGYTF	TGTGCCATCAGTGAGTATGAGGGCAGAGAGAACTATGGCTACACCTTC
TRBV7-9	TRBJ2-7	TRBD1	.	CASSSPLQGAAYEQYF	TGTGCCAGCAGCTCACCCTTACAGGGGGCCGCCTACGAGCAGTACTTC
TRBV27	TRBJ2-7	.	.	CASSLGRRDEQYF	TGTGCCAGCAGTTTAGGACGGCGGGACGAGCAGTACTTC
TRBV28	TRBJ2-7	.	.	CASSSRTDHPYEQYF	TGTGCCAGCAGTTCGCGGACAGACCACCCCTACGAGCAGTACTTC
TRBV27	TRBJ2-7	.	.	CASRSGPREQYF	TGTGCCAGCCGATCTGGGCCGCGCGAGCAGTACTTC
TRBV6-5	TRBJ2-1	TRBD2	once	CASSYGLAGAWEQFF	TGTGCCAGCAGTTACGGTCTAGCGGGAGCCTGGGAGCAGTTCTTC
TRBV7-7	TRBJ2-2	TRBD1	.	CASSFLPGQGAFANTGELFF	TGTGCCAGCAGCTTTTTACCGGGACAGGGGGCCTTCGCGAACACCGGGGAGCTGTTTTTT
TRBV29-1	TRBJ1-4	.	.	CSAQVSTNEKLFF	TGCAGCGCCCAAGTGTCAACTAATGAAAAACTGTTTTTT
TRBV19	TRBJ2-1	TRBD2	.	CASSPIHTSGGSYNEQFF	TGTGCCAGTAGTCCCATTCATACTAGCGGGGGGTCCTACAATGAGCAGTTCTTC
TRBV27	TRBJ2-5	TRBD1	.	CASSLQGAQETQYF	TGTGCCAGCAGTTTACAGGGGGCCCAAGAGACCCAGTACTTC
TRBV7-7	TRBJ2-4	.	.	CASSCPDYVQYF	TGTGCCAGCAGCTGTCCGGACTACGTACAGTACTTC
TRBV6-1	TRBJ2-1	TRBD2	.	CASGRTSGSYEQFF	TGTGCCAGCGGGAGGACTAGCGGGAGCTATGAGCAGTTCTTC
TRBV7-7	TRBJ2-3	TRBD2	.	CASSLLPSGSLGTDTQYF	TGTGCCAGCAGCTTATTGCCTAGCGGGAGCTTAGGCACAGATACGCAGTATTTT
TRBV14	TRBJ2-7	TRBD2	.	CASSQTGTKTYEQYF	TGTGCCAGCAGCCAAACCGGGACTAAAACCTACGAGCAGTACTTC
TRBV30	TRBJ2-7	.	.	CAWSPPGGKDYEQYF	TGTGCCTGGTCCCCCCCAGGCGGGAAAGACTACGAGCAGTACTTC